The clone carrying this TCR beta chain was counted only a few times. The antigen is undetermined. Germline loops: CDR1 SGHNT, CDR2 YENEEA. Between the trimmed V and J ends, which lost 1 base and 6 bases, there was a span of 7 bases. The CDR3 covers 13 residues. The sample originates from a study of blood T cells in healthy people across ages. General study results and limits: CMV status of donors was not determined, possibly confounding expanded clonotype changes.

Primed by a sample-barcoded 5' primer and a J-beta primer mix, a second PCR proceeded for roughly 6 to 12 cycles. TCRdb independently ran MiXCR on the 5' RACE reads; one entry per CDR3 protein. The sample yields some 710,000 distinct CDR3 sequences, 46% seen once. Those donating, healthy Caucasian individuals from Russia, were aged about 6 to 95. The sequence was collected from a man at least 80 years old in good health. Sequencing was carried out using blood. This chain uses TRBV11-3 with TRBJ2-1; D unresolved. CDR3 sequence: CASSLASFNEQFF. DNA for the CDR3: TGTGCCAGCAGCTTAGCTAGTTTCAATGAGCAGTTCTTC.